Listed here are 26 T cell receptor beta chains from one sample, sequenced in a study of shared clonotypes between healthy human individuals. Profiled with immunoSEQ multiplex PCR; TCRdb holds only in-frame clones, not every one. The sample lists 2 million to 2.5 million clones, less than 95% occurring once. The specimen sequenced was naive CD4+ T cells from PBMCs. Documented subset: CD45RA+ positively selected. Receptors were obtained from a man between 18 and 35 years old in good health. Some clones in this sample may be carry-over from other donors' samples.

This clone was counted a single time. This chain joins TRBV19 and TRBJ2-7; D is possibly TRBD2 (5 bases). The CDR3 totals 15 residues. V lost 2 bases and J lost 3, with 14 bases in between. Looked up from germline, CDR1 is LNHDA and CDR2 is SQIVND (reference sequence). This CDR3 reads CASSINTWGVYEQYF. The CDR3, as DNA: TGTGCCAGTAGTATAAATACGTGGGGAGTCTACGAGCAGTACTTC.

V usage is TRBV6-1 and J usage is TRBJ2-1, with a weak D call TRBD2 (5 bases). V was shortened by 6 bases and J by 1 base, with 13 bases between the two germline ends. Germline V gene sequence: CDR1 MNHNS, CDR2 SASEGT. The CDR3 totals 15 residues. CDR3 in amino acids: CASSLTWESYNEQFF. CDR3 DNA: TGTGCCAGCAGCCTGACTTGGGAGTCCTACAATGAGCAGTTCTTC.

CDR3 sequence (DNA): TGCGCCAGCAGCTTCGGTATGGAGCAGTACTTC. This codes for CASSFGMEQYF. The chain is built from TRBV5-1 and TRBJ2-7; D unresolved. Germline CDR1 and CDR2: SGHRS and YFSETQ. CDR3 length: 11 amino acids. V lost 2 bases and J lost 7, with 7 bases in between.

This clone came up once. The rearrangement links TRBV2 to TRBJ2-2; 9 positions agree with TRBD1. The CDR3 extends over 14 amino acids. Germline V CDR1 and CDR2: SNHLY, FYNNEI. J lost 1 base, V lost 7 bases, and 1 base had no gene match. For the CDR3, the DNA is TGTGCCAGCATGGGACAGGGGAACACCGGGGAGCTGTTTTTT. Translation: CASMGQGNTGELFF.

The chain uses TRBV19 and TRBJ2-7, with 8 nucleotides matching TRBD1. CDR1 is LNHDA, CDR2 SQIVND, per germline (reference sequence). Trimming removed 7 bases from V and 2 bases from J; junction bases left unmatched: 7. The CDR3 has 14 amino acids. CDR3 nucleotide sequence: TGTGCCAGTATTGGACAGGGAAGCCCCTACGAGCAGTACTTC. Residues: CASIGQGSPYEQYF.

The chain uses TRBV5-1 and TRBJ2-3, with 9 bases matching TRBD2. The CDR3 is made up of 15 amino acids. J gave up 5 bases and V 0 bases, and 4 bases lay outside the gene matches. In germline, CDR1 is SGHRS, CDR2 YFSETQ. The CDR3 here is CASSLVAGAGDTQYF. In DNA, the CDR3 is TGCGCCAGCAGCTTGGTAGCGGGAGCCGGAGATACGCAGTATTTT.

J is TRBJ2-3 and V is TRBV2; TRBD2 aligns across 14 bases. Germline-derived CDR1 and CDR2 are SNHLY and FYNNEI. The junction had 4 bases not matched to a gene; V was cut back by 0 bases and J by 5 bases. This CDR3 is built from 17 residues. CDR3 sequence: CASSEATSGRAIDTQYF. CDR3 DNA: TGTGCCAGCAGTGAAGCGACTAGCGGGAGGGCCATAGATACGCAGTATTTT.

The chain is built from TRBV5-1 and TRBJ2-1; D may correspond to TRBD1 or TRBD2 (8 bases each). With 2 bases removed from V and 6 bases from J, the gap between germline ends came to 27 bases. The length of the CDR3 is 19 residues. Germline loops: CDR1 SGHRS, CDR2 YFSETQ. The CDR3 nucleotides are TGCGCCAGCAGCTTCGAGACAGGGGAGGCGGGAGGACGGAGCAATGAGCAGTTCTTC. Translation: CASSFETGEAGGRSNEQFF.

V gene TRBV9 combines with J gene TRBJ2-2; tentatively, D is TRBD1 (6 bases). V was clipped by 5 bases and J by 6 bases, with 14 bases between them. The germline V gene encodes CDR1 SGDLS and CDR2 YYNGEE. The CDR3 length is 14 residues. The CDR3 protein is CASRDTGTAGELFF. The DNA for the CDR3 is TGTGCCAGCAGGGACACAGGGACCGCCGGGGAGCTGTTTTTT. The variable domain in full, with the rest retrieved from reference TRBV9 and TRBJ2-2, is DSGVTQTPKHLITATGQRVTLRCSPRSGDLSVYWYQQSLDQGLQFLIQYYNGEERAKGNILERFSAQQFPDLHSELNLSSLELGDSALYFCASRDTGTAGELFFGEGSRLTVL.

Turning to this clone: This specimen includes other DNA sequences encoding the same CDR3. The rearrangement uses TRBV18 and TRBJ2-6; no reliable D call. CDR1 is KGHSH, CDR2 LQKENI, per germline. Trimming stripped 3 bases from V and 4 bases from J, with 7 bases between. The CDR3 sequence is 14 residues long. CDR3 coding DNA: TGTGCCAGCTCACCGGGGTTGGGGGCCAACGTCCTGACTTTC. It codes for CASSPGLGANVLTF.

This sequence joins TRBV5-1 and TRBJ2-2, with TRBD1 matching 7 bases. With 4 bases clipped from V and 1 base from J, the junction kept 4 bases outside the gene matches. This CDR3 has 15 residues. Germline V gene data show CDR1 as SGHRS and CDR2 as YFSETQ. The CDR3 reads CASSAGDRNTGELFF. Here the CDR3 DNA reads TGCGCCAGCAGCGCTGGGGACAGGAACACCGGGGAGCTGTTTTTT.

V gene TRBV10-3 combines with J gene TRBJ1-2; TRBD1 matches at 9 bases. The ends lost 5 bases at V and 6 bases at J; junction bases unmatched: 7. This CDR3 is built from 14 residues. Germline CDR1 ENHRY, CDR2 SYGVKD. The CDR3 DNA sequence: TGTGCCATCAGTAAGGGACAGGGACCGGATGGCTACACCTTC. It encodes CAISKGQGPDGYTF.

The chain combines TRBV13 with TRBJ2-7; 7 bases line up with TRBD2. This CDR3 region has 15 residues. The junction had 8 bases not matched to a gene; V was cut back by 6 bases and J by 0 bases. From germline, CDR1 is PRHDT and CDR2 FYEKMQ (reference sequence). Here the CDR3 DNA reads TGTGCCAGCAGTCGGATGGGGGGGAACTCCTACGAGCAGTACTTC. Encoded protein: CASSRMGGNSYEQYF. The variable domain in full, with the rest retrieved from reference TRBV13 and TRBJ2-7, is AAGVIQSPRHLIKEKRETATLKCYPIPRHDTVYWYQQGPGQDPQFLISFYEKMQSDKGSIPDRFSAQQFSDYHSELNMSSLELGDSALYFCASSRMGGNSYEQYFGPGTRLTVT.

On this clone: A junction end diverges from the germline sequence, so it may reflect a read error. This chain uses TRBV6-1 with TRBJ1-4; weak D call: TRBD1 (5 bases). In germline, CDR1 is MNHNS, CDR2 SASEGT. This CDR3 is 14 amino acids long. CDR3 coding DNA: TGTGCCAGCAGGGAAGGGGTGATTAATGAAAAACTGTTTTTT. This gives the protein CASREGVINEKLFF.

The chain links TRBV5-1 to TRBJ2-1, with 10 bases that match TRBD2. This CDR3 spans 14 amino acids. Per germline, CDR1 SGHRS and CDR2 YFSETQ. The V gene end was trimmed by 4 bases and the J gene end by 5 bases; junction bases not matched to a gene: 3. Here the CDR3 reads CASSPTSGNNEQFF. CDR3 sequence (DNA): TGCGCCAGCAGCCCAACTAGCGGGAACAATGAGCAGTTCTTC.

The rearrangement links TRBV11-3 to TRBJ2-3, with 8 bases aligning to TRBD2. V lost 1 base to trimming and J lost 3 bases; unmatched junction nucleotides: 9. Germline V gives CDR1 SGHNT, CDR2 YENEEA. This CDR3 spans 17 amino acids. The CDR3, as DNA: TGTGCCAGCAGCTTAGGCCCAGCGGGAGACTTAACAGATACGCAGTATTTT. Protein product: CASSLGPAGDLTDTQYF.

The rearrangement links TRBV27 to TRBJ1-6; D remains unclear. From germline, CDR1 is MNHEY and CDR2 SMNVEV (reference sequence). V was trimmed by 0 bases and J by 6 bases, leaving 12 bases between them. The CDR3 consists of 16 residues. The CDR3 reads CASSLSMQWRNSPLHF. In DNA form, the CDR3 reads TGTGCCAGCAGTTTATCGATGCAGTGGCGTAATTCACCCCTCCACTTT.

The chain carries TRBV7-6 and TRBJ2-5; TRBD1 matches 9 bases. V lost 5 bases to trimming and J lost 4 bases; unmatched junction nucleotides: 5. Looked up from germline, CDR1 is SGHVS and CDR2 is FNYEAQ. The CDR3 has 14 residues. CDR3 coding DNA: TGTGCCAGCAGCCCGCAACAGGGGGCAGAGACCCAGTACTTC. It encodes CASSPQQGAETQYF.

This chain connects TRBV7-3 to TRBJ2-2; D not certain. The CDR3 length is 15 residues. Trimming removed 5 bases at V and 1 base at J, with 11 bases between. Germline CDR1 and CDR2: SGHTA and FQGTGA. This CDR3 is CASSPRGENTGELFF. CDR3 DNA: TGTGCCAGCAGCCCCCGAGGAGAGAACACCGGGGAGCTGTTTTTT.

This rearrangement joins TRBV11-2 to TRBJ1-6, with D possibly TRBD1 on 5 matching bases. The length of the CDR3 is 16 residues. V was cut by 1 base and J by 8 bases, with 15 bases left in between. Germline V gene data show CDR1 as SGHAT and CDR2 as FQNNGV. The CDR3 coding sequence is TGTGCCAGCAGCTTAGTCGGCAGGGCCGGTTATTCACCCCTCCACTTT. Protein: CASSLVGRAGYSPLHF.

In DNA form, the CDR3 reads TGTGCCAGCAGTGCGCACAGGGGAACTAATGAAAAACTGTTTTTT. Translated, it gives CASSAHRGTNEKLFF. This chain links TRBV25-1 with TRBJ1-4; 7 bases align to TRBD1. V was pared by 4 bases and J by 1 base, with 3 bases of the junction left unmatched. Germline lookup yields CDR1 MGHDK and CDR2 SYGVNS. CDR3 size: 15 residues.

The V and J genes are TRBV5-4 and TRBJ2-4, with 8 bases aligning to TRBD2. After removal of 4 bases from V and 9 bases from J, the junction contained 6 bases not matched to a gene. Germline V lookup: CDR1 SGHNT, CDR2 YYREEE (reference sequence). This CDR3 region has 13 residues. In nucleotides, the CDR3 is TGTGCCAGCAGCCCAGCGGGAGTAGGCATTCAGTACTTC. Protein product: CASSPAGVGIQYF.

The V gene is TRBV30, the J gene TRBJ2-2; 12 bases fit TRBD2. V lost 0 bases and J lost 3; bases outside the gene matches: 8. The CDR3 spans 18 residues. Per the germline V gene, CDR1 is GTSNPN and CDR2 is SVGIG (reference sequence). The CDR3 DNA is TGTGCCTGGAGTGTCCCACGACTAGCGGGAGTTTACACCGGGGAGCTGTTTTTT. Translation: CAWSVPRLAGVYTGELFF.

The chain is built from TRBV15 and TRBJ2-5; D is unclear. V lost 0 bases to trimming and J lost 4 bases, with 6 bases between them. CDR1 is LNHNV and CDR2 is YYDKDF in the germline V gene (reference sequence). The CDR3 loop spans 13 amino acids. CDR3 DNA sequence: TGTGCCACCAGCAGAGATACTCGAGAGACCCAGTACTTC. Residues: CATSRDTRETQYF.

V usage is TRBV9 and J usage is TRBJ2-1, with D uncertain. Trimming shortened V by 4 bases and J by 2 bases, and 10 bases separated the two germline ends. The CDR3 totals 14 residues. Germline V gene data show CDR1 as SGDLS and CDR2 as YYNGEE. CDR3 sequence reads: CASSPRSTYNEQFF. Here the CDR3 DNA reads TGTGCCAGCAGCCCCCGGTCGACCTACAATGAGCAGTTCTTC. Combining the CDR3 with reference TRBV9 and TRBJ2-1 gives the whole variable domain DSGVTQTPKHLITATGQRVTLRCSPRSGDLSVYWYQQSLDQGLQFLIQYYNGEERAKGNILERFSAQQFPDLHSELNLSSLELGDSALYFCASSPRSTYNEQFFGPGTRLTVL.

The chain is built from TRBV5-6 and TRBJ2-5, with D unresolved. The CDR3 is 13 residues long. Germline CDR1 reads SGHDT; CDR2 reads YYEEEE. V dropped 3 bases and J dropped 1 base, with 7 bases sitting between them. CDR3 amino acids: CASSSLRQETQYF. CDR3 coding DNA: TGTGCCAGCAGCTCTCTACGCCAAGAGACCCAGTACTTC.